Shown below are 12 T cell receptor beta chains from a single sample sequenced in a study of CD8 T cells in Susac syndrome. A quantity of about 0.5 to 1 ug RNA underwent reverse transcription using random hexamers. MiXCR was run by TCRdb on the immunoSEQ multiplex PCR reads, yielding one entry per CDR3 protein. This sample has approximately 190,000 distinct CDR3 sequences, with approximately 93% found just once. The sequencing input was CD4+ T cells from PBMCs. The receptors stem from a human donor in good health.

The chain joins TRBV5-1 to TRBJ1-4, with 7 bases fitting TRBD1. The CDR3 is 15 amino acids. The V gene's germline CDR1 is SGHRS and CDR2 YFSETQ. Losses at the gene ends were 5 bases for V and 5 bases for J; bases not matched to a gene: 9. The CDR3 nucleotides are TGCGCCAGCAGAACCTCGGACAGGCAGAATGAAAAACTGTTTTTT. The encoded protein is CASRTSDRQNEKLFF.

CDR3 sequence: CASSTGQGSNTEAFF. CDR3 DNA: TGTGCCAGCAGTACGGGACAGGGTTCGAACACTGAAGCTTTCTTT. The J gene is TRBJ1-1, the V gene TRBV12-3 or TRBV12-4; 9 bases align to TRBD1. The CDR3 runs to 15 residues. Germline trimming cut 5 bases from V and 1 base from J; bases unmatched to any gene: 5.

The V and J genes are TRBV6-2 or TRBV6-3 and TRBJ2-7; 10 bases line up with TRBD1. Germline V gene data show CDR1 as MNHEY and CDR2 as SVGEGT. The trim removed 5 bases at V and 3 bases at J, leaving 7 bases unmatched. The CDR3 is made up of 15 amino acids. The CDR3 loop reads CASSTGTGAHYEQYV. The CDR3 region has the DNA TGTGCCAGCAGTACCGGGACAGGGGCCCACTACGAGCAGTACGTC.

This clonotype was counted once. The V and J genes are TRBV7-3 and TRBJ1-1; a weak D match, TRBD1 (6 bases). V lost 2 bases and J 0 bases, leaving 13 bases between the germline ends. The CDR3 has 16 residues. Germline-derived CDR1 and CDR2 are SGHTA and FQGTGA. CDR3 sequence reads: CASSLWGGQLNTEAFF. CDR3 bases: TGTGCCAGCAGCTTATGGGGAGGACAGTTGAACACTGAAGCTTTCTTT. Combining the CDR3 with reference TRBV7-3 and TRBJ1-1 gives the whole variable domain GAGVSQTPSNKVTEKGKYVELRCDPISGHTALYWYRQSLGQGPEFLIYFQGTGAADDSGLPNDRFFAVRPEGSVSTLKIQRTERGDSAVYLCASSLWGGQLNTEAFFGQGTRLTVV.

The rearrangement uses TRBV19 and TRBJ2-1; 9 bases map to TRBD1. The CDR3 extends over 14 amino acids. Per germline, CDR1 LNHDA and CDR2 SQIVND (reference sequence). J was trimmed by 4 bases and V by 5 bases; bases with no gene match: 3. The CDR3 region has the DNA TGTGCCAGTAGTTGGGACAGGGCGTACAATGAGCAGTTCTTC. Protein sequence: CASSWDRAYNEQFF.

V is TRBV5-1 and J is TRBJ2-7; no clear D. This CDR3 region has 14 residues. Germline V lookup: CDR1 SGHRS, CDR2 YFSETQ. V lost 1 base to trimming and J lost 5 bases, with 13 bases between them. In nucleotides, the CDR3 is TGCGCCAGCAGCTTGAGTCAGGTTGGAAACGAGCAGTACTTC. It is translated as CASSLSQVGNEQYF. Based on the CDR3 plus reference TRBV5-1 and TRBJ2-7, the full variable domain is KAGVTQTPRYLIKTRGQQVTLSCSPISGHRSVSWYQQTPGQGLQFLFEYFSETQRNKGNFPGRFSGRQFSNSRSEMNVSTLELGDSALYLCASSLSQVGNEQYFGPGTRLTVT.

CDR3 DNA sequence: TGTGCCAGCAGCCCGGACAGGGGTTTGTCCTACAATGAGCAGTTCTTC. This sequence encodes CASSPDRGLSYNEQFF. The chain recombines TRBV3-1 with TRBJ2-1; 9 bases are shared with TRBD1. The junction had 5 bases not matched to a gene; V was cut back by 4 bases and J by 1 base. Looked up from germline, CDR1 is LGHDT and CDR2 is YNNKEL (reference sequence). The CDR3 loop spans 16 amino acids.

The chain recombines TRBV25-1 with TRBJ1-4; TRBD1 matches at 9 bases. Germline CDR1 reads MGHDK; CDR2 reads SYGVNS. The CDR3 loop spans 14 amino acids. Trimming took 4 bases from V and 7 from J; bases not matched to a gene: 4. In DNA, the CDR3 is TGTGCCAGCAGTGTCCCGGGACAGGGTGAAAAACTGTTTTTT. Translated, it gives CASSVPGQGEKLFF.

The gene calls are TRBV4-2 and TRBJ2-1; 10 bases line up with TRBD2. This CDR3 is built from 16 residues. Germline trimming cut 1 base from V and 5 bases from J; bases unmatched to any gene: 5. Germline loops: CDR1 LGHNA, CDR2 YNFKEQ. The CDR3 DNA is TGTGCCAGCAGCCAAGGGAGCGGGGGGGCCCACAATGAGCAGTTCTTC. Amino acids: CASSQGSGGAHNEQFF.

The CDR3 coding sequence is TGTGCCAGCAGCTTAGGTATAGGCCCACGGGAGACCCAGTACTTC. Amino acid sequence: CASSLGIGPRETQYF. The rearrangement uses TRBV7-2 and TRBJ2-5; D is ambiguous. The CDR3 has 15 residues. The V gene lost 1 base and the J gene lost 5 bases, with 14 bases spanning the gap. Germline V CDR1 and CDR2: SGHTA, FQGNSA.

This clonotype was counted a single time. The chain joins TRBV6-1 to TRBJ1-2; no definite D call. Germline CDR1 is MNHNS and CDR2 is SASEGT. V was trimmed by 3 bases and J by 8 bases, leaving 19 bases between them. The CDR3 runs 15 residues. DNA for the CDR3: TGTGCCAGCAGTGACGTAGGACCCAAAAGGCGAGGCTACACCTTC. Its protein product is CASSDVGPKRRGYTF.

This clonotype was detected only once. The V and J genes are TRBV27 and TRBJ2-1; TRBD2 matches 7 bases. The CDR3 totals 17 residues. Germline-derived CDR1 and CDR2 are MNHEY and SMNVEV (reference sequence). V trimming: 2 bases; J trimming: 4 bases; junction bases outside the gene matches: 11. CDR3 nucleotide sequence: TGTGCCAGCAGTTTAATCCTCAGGATCGGGGGGTACAATGAGCAGTTCTTC. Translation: CASSLILRIGGYNEQFF.